The next 11 T cell receptor beta chains were all read from a single sample in a study of control samples from healthy donors and cancer patients. The data were produced by immunoSEQ multiplex PCR, yet TCRdb's version contains in-frame clones alone and is incomplete. The sample holds 110,000 or so clones, roughly 90% seen once. Input material: blood. The receptors shown here come from a man aged 50 to 59 in good health.

The chain couples TRBV27 to TRBJ1-5; D is unresolved. V lost 8 bases and J 6 bases, leaving 5 bases between the germline ends. This CDR3 contains 10 residues. Germline V lookup: CDR1 MNHEY, CDR2 SMNVEV (reference sequence). This CDR3 reads CASLCQPQHF. The CDR3 DNA is TGTGCCAGCCTCTGTCAGCCCCAGCATTTT.

The chain employs TRBV7-8 and TRBJ1-2, with TRBD1 matching over 11 bases. Germline trimming cut 2 bases from V and 4 bases from J; bases unmatched to any gene: 3. Looked up from germline, CDR1 is SGHVS and CDR2 is FQNEAQ. The CDR3 extends over 15 amino acids. The CDR3 loop is CASSLSGQGVYGYTF. CDR3 DNA: TGTGCCAGCAGCTTATCGGGACAGGGGGTCTATGGCTACACCTTC. The complete variable domain, with remaining parts taken from reference TRBV7-8 and TRBJ1-2, reads GAGVSQSPRYKVAKRGQDVALRCDPISGHVSLFWYQQALGQGPEFLTYFQNEAQLDKSGLPSDRFFAERPEGSVSTLKIQRTQQEDSAVYLCASSLSGQGVYGYTFGSGTRLTVV.

This clone was picked up one time. V gene TRBV10-3 combines with J gene TRBJ1-1, with D unresolved. Per the germline V gene, CDR1 is ENHRY and CDR2 is SYGVKD. The V end lost 3 bases, the J end lost 2 bases, and 10 bases lay between the germline ends. The length of the CDR3 is 14 residues. In DNA, the CDR3 is TGTGCCATCAGTGAAAGGGCGACCAACACTGAAGCTTTCTTT. Translating gives CAISERATNTEAFF.

The V gene is TRBV4-3, the J gene TRBJ1-1; 7 positions match TRBD1. Germline V gene sequence: CDR1 LGHNA, CDR2 YSLEER. CDR3 length: 15 residues. V shed 4 bases and J 2 bases; nucleotides not matched to a gene: 7. The CDR3 here is CASSRSGTVNTEAFF. DNA for the CDR3: TGCGCCAGCAGCCGTTCCGGGACAGTAAACACTGAAGCTTTCTTT.

The rearrangement uses TRBV11-2 and TRBJ1-1; tentatively, D is TRBD1 (5 bases). Trimming pared 3 bases from V and 11 bases from J, leaving 10 bases between. CDR1 is SGHAT and CDR2 is FQNNGV in the germline V gene. This CDR3 region has 11 residues. CDR3 residues: CASSFMRGAFF. The CDR3 nucleotides are TGTGCCAGCAGCTTTATGAGGGGTGCTTTCTTT.

The chain couples TRBV9 to TRBJ1-6; 9 positions match TRBD1. The ends lost 0 bases at V and 9 bases at J; junction bases unmatched: 4. This CDR3 is 15 amino acids long. The germline gives CDR1 SGDLS, CDR2 YYNGEE. The CDR3 bases are TGTGCCAGCAGCGTAGACAGGGGGCCCGGTTCACCCCTCCACTTT. Protein product: CASSVDRGPGSPLHF.

This chain joins TRBV30 and TRBJ1-6; unclear D gene. The CDR3 runs 14 residues. Per the germline V gene, CDR1 is GTSNPN and CDR2 is SVGIG (reference sequence). V was shortened by 1 base and J by 8 bases, with 12 bases between the two germline ends. DNA for the CDR3: TGTGCCTGGAGTGATCACGGGGAGTATTCACCCCTCCACTTT. Amino acid sequence: CAWSDHGEYSPLHF.

The chain couples TRBV5-1 to TRBJ1-1; 11 bases map to TRBD1. Per germline, CDR1 SGHRS and CDR2 YFSETQ. The CDR3 is made up of 14 amino acids. V was pared by 4 bases and J by 5 bases, with 4 bases of the junction left unmatched. The CDR3 nucleotides read TGCGCCAGCAGCCAGGACAGGGGGCGTACTGAAGCTTTCTTT. Translating it yields CASSQDRGRTEAFF.

The V call is TRBV10-2, the J call TRBJ2-1; D perhaps matches TRBD2 (6 bases). The CDR3 spans 14 residues. The V end lost 7 bases, the J end lost 4 bases, and 14 bases lay between the germline ends. Germline-derived CDR1 and CDR2 are WSHSY and SAAADI. CDR3 in DNA: TGCGCCAGCACCCCCGGGACTCTATACAATGAGCAGTTCTTC. Translating it yields CASTPGTLYNEQFF.

The chain carries TRBV4-3 and TRBJ2-3; D unclear. V gave up 0 bases and J gave up 2 bases, with 12 bases separating them. The CDR3 has 16 amino acids. Per the germline V gene, CDR1 is LGHNA and CDR2 is YSLEER. CDR3 coding DNA: TGCGCCAGCAGCCAAGATAAAGGAACTATCACAGATACGCAGTATTTT. This translates into CASSQDKGTITDTQYF.

The chain couples TRBV13 to TRBJ2-5; 10 bases align to TRBD1. V shed 5 bases and J 5 bases; nucleotides not matched to a gene: 8. This CDR3 has 15 residues. Germline CDR1 reads PRHDT; CDR2 reads FYEKMQ (reference sequence). CDR3 sequence reads: CASSARDRGPETQYF. The CDR3 DNA is TGTGCCAGCAGCGCCCGGGACAGGGGCCCCGAGACCCAGTACTTC.